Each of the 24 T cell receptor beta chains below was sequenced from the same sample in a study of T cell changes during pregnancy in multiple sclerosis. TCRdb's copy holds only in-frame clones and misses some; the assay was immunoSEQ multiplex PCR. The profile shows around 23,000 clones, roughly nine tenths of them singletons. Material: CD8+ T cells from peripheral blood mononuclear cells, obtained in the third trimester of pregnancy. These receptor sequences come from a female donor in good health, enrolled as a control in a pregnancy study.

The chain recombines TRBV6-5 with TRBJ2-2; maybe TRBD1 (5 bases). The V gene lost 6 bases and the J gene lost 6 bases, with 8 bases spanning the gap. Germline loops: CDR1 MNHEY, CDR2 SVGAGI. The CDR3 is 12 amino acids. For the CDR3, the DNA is TGTGCCAGCAGCCCAGGGTCCGGGGAGCTGTTTTTT. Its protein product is CASSPGSGELFF.

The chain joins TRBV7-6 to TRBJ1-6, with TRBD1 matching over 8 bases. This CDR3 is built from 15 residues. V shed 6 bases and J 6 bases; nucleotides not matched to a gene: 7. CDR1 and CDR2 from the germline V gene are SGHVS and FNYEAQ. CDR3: CASRPQGALNSPLHF. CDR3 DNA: TGTGCCAGCAGACCTCAGGGGGCGCTTAATTCACCCCTCCACTTT.

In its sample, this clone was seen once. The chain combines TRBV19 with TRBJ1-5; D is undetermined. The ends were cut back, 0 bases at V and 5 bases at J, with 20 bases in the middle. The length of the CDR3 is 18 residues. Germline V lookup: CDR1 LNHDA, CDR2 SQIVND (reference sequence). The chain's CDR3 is CASSIDHAGGGLDQPQHF. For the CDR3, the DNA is TGTGCCAGTAGTATAGATCATGCGGGAGGAGGGTTAGATCAGCCCCAGCATTTT.

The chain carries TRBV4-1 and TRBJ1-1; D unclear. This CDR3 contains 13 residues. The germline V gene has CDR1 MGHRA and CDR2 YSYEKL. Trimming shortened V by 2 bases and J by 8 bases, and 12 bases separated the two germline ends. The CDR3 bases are TGCGCCAGCAGCCAAAGACTTGAAGTAGAAGCTTTCTTT. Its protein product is CASSQRLEVEAFF.

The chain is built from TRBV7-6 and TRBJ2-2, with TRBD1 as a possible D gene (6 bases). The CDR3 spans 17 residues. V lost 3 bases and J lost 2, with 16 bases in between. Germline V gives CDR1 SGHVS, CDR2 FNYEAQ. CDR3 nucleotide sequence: TGTGCCAGCAGCTTTTCTCAGACAGGAGCTAACACCGGGGAGCTGTTTTTT. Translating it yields CASSFSQTGANTGELFF.

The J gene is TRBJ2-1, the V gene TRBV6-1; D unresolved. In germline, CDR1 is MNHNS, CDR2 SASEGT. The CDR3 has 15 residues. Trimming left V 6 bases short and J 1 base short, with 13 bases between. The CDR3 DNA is TGTGCCAGCAGCCGTTCTACCGAGTCCTACAATGAGCAGTTCTTC. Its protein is CASSRSTESYNEQFF.

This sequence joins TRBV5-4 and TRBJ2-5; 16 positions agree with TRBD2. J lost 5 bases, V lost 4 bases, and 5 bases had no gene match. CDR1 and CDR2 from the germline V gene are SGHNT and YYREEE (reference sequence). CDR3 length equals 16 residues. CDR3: CASSPGLAGGPETQYF. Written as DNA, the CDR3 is TGTGCCAGCAGCCCGGGACTAGCGGGGGGGCCGGAGACCCAGTACTTC.

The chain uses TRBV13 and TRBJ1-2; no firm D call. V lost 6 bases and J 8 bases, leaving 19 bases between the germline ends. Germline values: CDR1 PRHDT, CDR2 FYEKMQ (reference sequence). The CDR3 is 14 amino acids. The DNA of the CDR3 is TGTGCCAGCAGACTCGGCGGCGCTAAAAAAGGCTACACCTTC. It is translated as CASRLGGAKKGYTF. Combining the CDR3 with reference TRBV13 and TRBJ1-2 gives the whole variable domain AAGVIQSPRHLIKEKRETATLKCYPIPRHDTVYWYQQGPGQDPQFLISFYEKMQSDKGSIPDRFSAQQFSDYHSELNMSSLELGDSALYFCASRLGGAKKGYTFGSGTRLTVV.

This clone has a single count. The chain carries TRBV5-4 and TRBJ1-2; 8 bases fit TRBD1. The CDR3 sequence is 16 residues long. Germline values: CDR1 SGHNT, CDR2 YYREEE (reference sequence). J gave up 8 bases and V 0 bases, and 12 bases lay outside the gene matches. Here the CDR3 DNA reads TGTGCCAGCAGCTTGGATGGACAGGGCCGGGCGGGGGGCTACACCTTC. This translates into CASSLDGQGRAGGYTF.

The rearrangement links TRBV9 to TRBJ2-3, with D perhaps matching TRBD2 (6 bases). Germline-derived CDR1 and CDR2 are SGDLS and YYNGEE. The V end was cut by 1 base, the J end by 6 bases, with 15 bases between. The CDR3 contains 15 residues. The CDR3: CASSVYGNLADTQYF. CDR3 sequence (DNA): TGTGCCAGCAGCGTATACGGGAATCTAGCGGATACGCAGTATTTT. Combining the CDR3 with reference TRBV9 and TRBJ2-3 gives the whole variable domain DSGVTQTPKHLITATGQRVTLRCSPRSGDLSVYWYQQSLDQGLQFLIQYYNGEERAKGNILERFSAQQFPDLHSELNLSSLELGDSALYFCASSVYGNLADTQYFGPGTRLTVL.

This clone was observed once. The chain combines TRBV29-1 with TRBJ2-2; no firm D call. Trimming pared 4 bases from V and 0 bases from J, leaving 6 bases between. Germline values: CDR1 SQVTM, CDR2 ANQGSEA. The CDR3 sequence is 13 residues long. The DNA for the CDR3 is TGCAGCGTTGCTCTCCCGAACACCGGGGAGCTGTTTTTT. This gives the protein CSVALPNTGELFF.

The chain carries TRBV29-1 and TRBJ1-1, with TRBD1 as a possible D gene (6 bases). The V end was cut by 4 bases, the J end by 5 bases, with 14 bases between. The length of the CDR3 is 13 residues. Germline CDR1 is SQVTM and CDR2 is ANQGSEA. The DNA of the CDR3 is TGCAGCGTTGGGTGGGGGCCCTGGACTGAAGCTTTCTTT. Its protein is CSVGWGPWTEAFF.

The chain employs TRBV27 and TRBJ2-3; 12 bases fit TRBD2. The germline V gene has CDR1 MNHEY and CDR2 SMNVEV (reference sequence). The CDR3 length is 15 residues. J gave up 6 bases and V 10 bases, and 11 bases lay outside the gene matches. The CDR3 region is CATTLAGGPPDTQYF. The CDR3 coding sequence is TGTGCCACCACCCTAGCGGGAGGGCCCCCGGATACGCAGTATTTT.

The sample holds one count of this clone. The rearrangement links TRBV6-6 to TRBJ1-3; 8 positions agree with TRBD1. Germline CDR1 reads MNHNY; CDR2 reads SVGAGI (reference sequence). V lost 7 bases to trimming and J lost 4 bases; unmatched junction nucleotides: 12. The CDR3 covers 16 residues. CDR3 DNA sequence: TGTGCCAGCACCACGGACAGGGAATTCGCAGGAAACACCATATATTTT. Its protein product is CASTTDREFAGNTIYF.

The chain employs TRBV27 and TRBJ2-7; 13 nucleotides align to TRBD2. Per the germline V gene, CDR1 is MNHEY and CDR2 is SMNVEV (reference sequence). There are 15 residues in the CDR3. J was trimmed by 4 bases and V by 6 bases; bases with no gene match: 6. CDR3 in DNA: TGTGCCAGCAGCCCTCGACTAGCGGGAGGATACGAGCAGTACTTC. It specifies CASSPRLAGGYEQYF.

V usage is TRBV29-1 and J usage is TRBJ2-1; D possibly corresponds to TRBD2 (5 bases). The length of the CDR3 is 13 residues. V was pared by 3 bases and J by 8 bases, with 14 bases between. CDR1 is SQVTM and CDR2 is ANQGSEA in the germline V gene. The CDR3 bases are TGCAGCGTTGATGGGTTTCCCGGGGATGAGCAGTTCTTC. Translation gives CSVDGFPGDEQFF.

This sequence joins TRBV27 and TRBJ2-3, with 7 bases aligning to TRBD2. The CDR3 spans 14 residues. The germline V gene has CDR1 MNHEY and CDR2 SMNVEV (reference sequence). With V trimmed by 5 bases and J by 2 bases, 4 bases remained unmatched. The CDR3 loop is CASSLGRATDTQYF. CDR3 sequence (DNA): TGTGCCAGCAGTCTGGGGAGGGCCACAGATACGCAGTATTTT.

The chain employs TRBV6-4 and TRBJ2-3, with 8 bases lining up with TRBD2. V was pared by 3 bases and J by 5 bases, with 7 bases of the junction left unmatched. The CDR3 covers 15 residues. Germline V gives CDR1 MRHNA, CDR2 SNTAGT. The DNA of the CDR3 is TGTGCCAGCAGTGATTCAGCGGGAGCTCAAGATACGCAGTATTTT. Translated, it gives CASSDSAGAQDTQYF.

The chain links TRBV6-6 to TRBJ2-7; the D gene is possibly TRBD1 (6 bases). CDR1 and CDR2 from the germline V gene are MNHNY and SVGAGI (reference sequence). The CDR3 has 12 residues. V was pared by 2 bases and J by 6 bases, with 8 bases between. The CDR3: CASSYTGIEQYF. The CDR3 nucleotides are TGTGCCAGCAGTTACACAGGGATCGAGCAGTACTTC.

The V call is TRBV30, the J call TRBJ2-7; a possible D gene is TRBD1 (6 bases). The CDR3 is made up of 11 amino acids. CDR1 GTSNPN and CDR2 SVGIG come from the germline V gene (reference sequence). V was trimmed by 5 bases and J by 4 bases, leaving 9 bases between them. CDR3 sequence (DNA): TGTGCCTGGGGGACACCATACGAGCAGTACTTC. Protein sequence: CAWGTPYEQYF.

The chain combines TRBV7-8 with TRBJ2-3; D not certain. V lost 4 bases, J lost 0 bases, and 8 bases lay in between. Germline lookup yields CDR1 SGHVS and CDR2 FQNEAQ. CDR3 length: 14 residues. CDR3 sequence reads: CASSSSLSTDTQYF. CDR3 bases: TGTGCCAGCAGCTCTTCTCTTAGCACAGATACGCAGTATTTT.

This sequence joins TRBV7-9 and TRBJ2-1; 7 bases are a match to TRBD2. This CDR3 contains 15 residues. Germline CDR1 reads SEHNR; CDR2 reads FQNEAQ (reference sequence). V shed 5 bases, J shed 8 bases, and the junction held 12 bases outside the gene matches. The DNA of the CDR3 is TGTGCCAGCAGCCAAACCGGGGGGACCAGGGATGAGCAGTTCTTC. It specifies CASSQTGGTRDEQFF.

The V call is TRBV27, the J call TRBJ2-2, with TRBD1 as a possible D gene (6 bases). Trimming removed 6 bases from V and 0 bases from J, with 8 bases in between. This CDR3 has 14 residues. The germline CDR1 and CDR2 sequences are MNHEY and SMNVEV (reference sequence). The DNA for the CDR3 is TGTGCCAGCAGCTGGACAGCGAACACCGGGGAGCTGTTTTTT. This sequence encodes CASSWTANTGELFF.

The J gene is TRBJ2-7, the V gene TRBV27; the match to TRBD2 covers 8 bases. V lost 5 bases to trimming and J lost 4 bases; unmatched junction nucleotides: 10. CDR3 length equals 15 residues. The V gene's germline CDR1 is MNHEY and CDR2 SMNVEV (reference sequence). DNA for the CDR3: TGTGCCAGCAGTCCTGGGGGACTAGTGGCGTACGAGCAGTACTTC. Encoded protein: CASSPGGLVAYEQYF.